Listed below are T cell receptor beta chains from one sample, sequenced in a study of cytomegalovirus exposure and HLA in healthy donors. The method was immunoSEQ multiplex PCR; TCRdb's version includes in-frame clones alone and lacks a portion of them. The repertoire holds about 190,000 clones, with about 77% as singletons. Sequenced material: PBMCs. The receptors stem from a woman in her twenties or thirties in good health and CMV-seropositive. Each CDR3 is given without its conserved first and last residue. Each record gives: J gene, V gene, CDR3 protein.

TRBJ2-2	TRBV7-2	ASSLLLGRVTGELF
TRBJ2-3	TRBV5-6	ASSLGGPPTYTQY
TRBJ1-2	TRBV6-5	AGTEDSYQDGYT
TRBJ1-5	TRBV4-3	ASSQDLTGPFNQPQH
TRBJ2-5	TRBV4-1	ASSQEGGLGETQY
TRBJ2-1	TRBV7-3	ASSQIGGGPNEQF
TRBJ2-7	TRBV28	ASYRQGAYEQY
TRBJ2-4	TRBV2	ASSPGQS
TRBJ1-1	TRBV4-2	ASSGGAGDTEAF
TRBJ2-1	TRBV7-9	ASSLTSGHNEQF
TRBJ1-2	TRBV14	ASSQRTSRGGYGYT
TRBJ1-2	TRBV11-2	ASSPMTGAISGYT
TRBJ2-1	TRBV19	ASSSGSGRWNEQF
TRBJ1-2	TRBV27	ASSRYRGGGYT
TRBJ2-3	TRBV2	ASRKAGASTDTQY
TRBJ2-1	TRBV18	ASSRGSSGAISYNEQF
TRBJ2-1	TRBV20-1	SPREEPQQF
TRBJ2-3	TRBV7-3	ASAGSGTDTQY
TRBJ2-7	TRBV29-1	SVEGTGRQGDFYEQY
TRBJ2-2	TRBV2	ASKVSGGGTGELF
TRBJ2-1	TRBV2	ASRKGTSGSNEQF
TRBJ1-1	TRBV10-3	AIRVTGMNTEAF
TRBJ1-1	TRBV6-6	ASSPPPVTEAF
TRBJ1-2	TRBV7-2	ASSLVAGEIYGYT
TRBJ2-5	TRBV28	ASENRDRGGETQY
TRBJ1-1	TRBV28	ASSLDDRGWNTEAF
TRBJ1-3	TRBV11-3	ASSRQGAGNTIY
TRBJ1-1	TRBV19	ASERRTLGRTEAF
TRBJ2-5	TRBV19	ASSTSTGGETQY
TRBJ1-5	TRBV18	ASSWTGSHQPQH
TRBJ1-1	TRBV30	AWSRTRQSKDTEAF
TRBJ1-5	TRBV30	AWSLGTGMVRGSQPQH
TRBJ1-3	TRBV7-2	ASLSGGKFSGNTIY
TRBJ2-1	TRBV27	ASCGLAAYNEQF
TRBJ2-7	TRBV27	ASSSTGLVYEQY
TRBJ2-2	TRBV19	ASSINGPVVANTGELF
TRBJ2-7	TRBV30	AWSVGGSLGDEQY
TRBJ1-4	TRBV27	ASSLQGAGEKLF
TRBJ2-1	TRBV5-1	ASSSRGTGMGEQF
TRBJ1-1	TRBV7-9	ASSPPPGNTEAF
TRBJ2-7	TRBV6-1	ASSEAWLAGGGDEQY
TRBJ1-1	TRBV18	ASSPTGAGAF
TRBJ1-6	TRBV18	ASSLDRHNSPLH
TRBJ2-7	TRBV29-1	SVVLAGFAYEQY
TRBJ2-2	TRBV7-6	ASSLSGVGITGELF
TRBJ2-6	TRBV10-3	AISIQGSSGANVLT
TRBJ2-7	TRBV12-1	ASSFGESLRYEQY
TRBJ1-1	TRBV19	ASGRGSGYTEAF
TRBJ2-5	TRBV5-1	ASSPGPNQGETQY
TRBJ1-2	TRBV6-5	ASSAREGYGYT
TRBJ1-2	TRBV28	ASSTGYGYT
TRBJ2-1	TRBV2	ASIGPPYNEQF
TRBJ2-6	TRBV14	ASSLRQGLANVLT
TRBJ1-5	TRBV10-1	ASSRPRQPQH